The text below deals with one T cell receptor (beta chain). These data belong to a study of blood T cell repertoires in COVID-19. This CDR3 contains 15 residues. Germline V CDR1 and CDR2: MNHEY, SMNVEV (reference sequence). V lost 2 bases to trimming and J lost 7 bases, with 14 bases between them. Generated by immunoSEQ multiplex PCR, the TCRdb table keeps only in-frame clones and is missing some. The table shows about 210,000 clones, with less than 90% occurring only once. The specimen sequenced was peripheral blood. The receptor's source is a woman in her 70s with acute or convalescent COVID-19. V gene TRBV27 combines with J gene TRBJ1-4, with a weak D call TRBD1 (6 bases). Written as DNA, the CDR3 is TGTGCCAGCAGTTTAGCAGGGGCTGGAGGTGAAAAACTGTTTTTT. It translates to CASSLAGAGGEKLFF.